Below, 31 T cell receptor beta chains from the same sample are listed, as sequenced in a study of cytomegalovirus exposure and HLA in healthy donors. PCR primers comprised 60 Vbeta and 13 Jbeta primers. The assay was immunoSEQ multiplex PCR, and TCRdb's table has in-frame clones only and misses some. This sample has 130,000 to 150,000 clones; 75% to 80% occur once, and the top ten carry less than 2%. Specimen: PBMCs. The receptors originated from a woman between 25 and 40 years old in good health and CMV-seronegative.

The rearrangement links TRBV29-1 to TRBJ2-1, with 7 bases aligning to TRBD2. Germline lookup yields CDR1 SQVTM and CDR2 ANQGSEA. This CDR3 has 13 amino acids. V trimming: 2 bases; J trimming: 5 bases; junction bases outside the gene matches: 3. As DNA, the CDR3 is TGCAGCGTTGAAAGGGGACTAAACAATGAGCAGTTCTTC. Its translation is CSVERGLNNEQFF.

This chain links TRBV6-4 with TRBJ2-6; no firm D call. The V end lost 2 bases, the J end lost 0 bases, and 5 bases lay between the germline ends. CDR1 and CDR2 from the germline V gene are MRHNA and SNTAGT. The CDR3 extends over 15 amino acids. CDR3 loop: CASSDGSSGANVLTF. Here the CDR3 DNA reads TGTGCCAGCAGTGACGGCAGCTCTGGGGCCAACGTCCTGACTTTC.

CDR3 region: CASSIEQTSHTYEQYF. The CDR3 region has the DNA TGTGCCAGTAGTATAGAGCAGACTAGTCATACCTACGAGCAGTACTTC. The chain links TRBV19 to TRBJ2-7; D might be TRBD2 (6 bases). Per germline, CDR1 LNHDA and CDR2 SQIVND (reference sequence). This CDR3 comprises 16 residues. With 0 bases removed from V and 2 bases from J, the gap between germline ends came to 14 bases.

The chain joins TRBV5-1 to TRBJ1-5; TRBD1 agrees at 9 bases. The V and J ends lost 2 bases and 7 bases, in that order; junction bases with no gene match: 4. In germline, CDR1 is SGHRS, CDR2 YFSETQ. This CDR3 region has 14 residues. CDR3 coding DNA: TGCGCCAGCAGCTTTGGGGACAGGGCCCAGCCCCAGCATTTT. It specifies CASSFGDRAQPQHF.

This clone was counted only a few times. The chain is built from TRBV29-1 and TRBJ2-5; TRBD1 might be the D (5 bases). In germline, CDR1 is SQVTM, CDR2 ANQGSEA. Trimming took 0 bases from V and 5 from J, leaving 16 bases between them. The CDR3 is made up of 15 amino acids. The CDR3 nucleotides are TGCAGCGTTGAAGATATCATGGGGCCGCGGGAGACCCAGTACTTC. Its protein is CSVEDIMGPRETQYF.

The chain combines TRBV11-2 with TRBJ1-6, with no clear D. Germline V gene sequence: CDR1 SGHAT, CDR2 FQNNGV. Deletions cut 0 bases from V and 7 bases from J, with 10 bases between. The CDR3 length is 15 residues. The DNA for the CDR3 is TGTGCCAGCAGCTTAGATCCTCAAGCAAATTCACCCCTCCACTTT. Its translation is CASSLDPQANSPLHF.

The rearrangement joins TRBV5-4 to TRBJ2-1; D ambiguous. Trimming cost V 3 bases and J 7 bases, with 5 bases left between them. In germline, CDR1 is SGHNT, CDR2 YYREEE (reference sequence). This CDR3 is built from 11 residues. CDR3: CASSSPNEQFF. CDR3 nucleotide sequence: TGTGCCAGCAGCTCTCCTAATGAGCAGTTCTTC.

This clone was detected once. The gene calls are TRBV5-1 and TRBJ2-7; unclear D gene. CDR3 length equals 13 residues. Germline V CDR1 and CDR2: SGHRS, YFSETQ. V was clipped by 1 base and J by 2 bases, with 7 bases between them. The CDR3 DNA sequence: TGCGCCAGCAGCTTGAGCCCGACCTACGAGCAGTACTTC. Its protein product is CASSLSPTYEQYF.

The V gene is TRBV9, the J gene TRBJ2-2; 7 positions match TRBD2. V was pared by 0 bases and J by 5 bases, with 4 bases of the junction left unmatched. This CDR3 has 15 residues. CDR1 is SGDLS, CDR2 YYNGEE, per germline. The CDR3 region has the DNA TGTGCCAGCAGCGTAGGCGGGGGTCCAACCGGGGAGCTGTTTTTT. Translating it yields CASSVGGGPTGELFF.

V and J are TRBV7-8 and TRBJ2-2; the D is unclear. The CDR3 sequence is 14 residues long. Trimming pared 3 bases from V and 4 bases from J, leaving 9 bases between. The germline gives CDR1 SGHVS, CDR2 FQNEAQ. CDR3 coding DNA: TGTGCCAGCAGCTTTAGCACCCTCACCGGGGAGCTGTTTTTT. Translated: CASSFSTLTGELFF.

The CDR3: CASSQDLPSPGREQFF. In nucleotides, the CDR3 is TGTGCCAGCAGCCAAGATCTTCCCTCCCCCGGCAGGGAGCAGTTCTTC. V and J are TRBV4-2 and TRBJ2-1; unclear D gene. The ends were cut back, 0 bases at V and 10 bases at J, with 19 bases in the middle. Germline CDR1 LGHNA, CDR2 YNFKEQ. The CDR3 consists of 16 residues.

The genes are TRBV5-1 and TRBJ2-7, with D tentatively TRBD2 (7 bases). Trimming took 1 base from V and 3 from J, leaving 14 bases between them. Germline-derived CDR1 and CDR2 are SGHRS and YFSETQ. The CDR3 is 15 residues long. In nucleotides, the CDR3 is TGCGCCAGCAGCTTGCACCCGGGGGGCTACTACGAGCAGTACTTC. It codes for CASSLHPGGYYEQYF.

This CDR3 reads CASSLADRGLGYTF. CDR3 nucleotides: TGTGCCAGCAGCTTAGCGGACAGGGGGCTGGGCTACACCTTC. This rearrangement joins TRBV11-2 to TRBJ1-2; 11 nucleotides agree with TRBD1. V dropped 1 base and J dropped 8; count of bases not matched to a gene: 3. Germline V gene data show CDR1 as SGHAT and CDR2 as FQNNGV. There are 14 residues in the CDR3.

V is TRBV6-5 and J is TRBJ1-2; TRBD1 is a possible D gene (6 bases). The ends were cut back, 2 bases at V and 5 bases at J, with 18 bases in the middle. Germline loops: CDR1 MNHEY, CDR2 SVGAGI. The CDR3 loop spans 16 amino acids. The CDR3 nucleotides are TGTGCCAGCAGTTACGGGGGCGAGGGTAAAACGTATGGCTACACCTTC. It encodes CASSYGGEGKTYGYTF.

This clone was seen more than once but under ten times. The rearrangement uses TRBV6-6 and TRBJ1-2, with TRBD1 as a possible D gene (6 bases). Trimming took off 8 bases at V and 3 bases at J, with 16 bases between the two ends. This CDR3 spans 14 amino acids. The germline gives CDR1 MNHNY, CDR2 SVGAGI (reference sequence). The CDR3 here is CASSSMAGDYGYTF. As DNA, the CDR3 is TGTGCCAGCTCGAGTATGGCAGGGGACTATGGCTACACCTTC.

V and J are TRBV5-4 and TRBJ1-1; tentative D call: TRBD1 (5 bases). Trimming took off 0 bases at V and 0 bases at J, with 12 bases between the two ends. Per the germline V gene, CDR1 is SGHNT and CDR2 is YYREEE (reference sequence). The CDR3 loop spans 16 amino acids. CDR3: CASSLAPGSMNTEAFF. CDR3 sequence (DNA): TGTGCCAGCAGCTTGGCACCAGGGTCCATGAACACTGAAGCTTTCTTT. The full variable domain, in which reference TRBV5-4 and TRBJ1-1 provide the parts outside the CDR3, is ETGVTQSPTHLIKTRGQQVTLRCSSQSGHNTVSWYQQALGQGPQFIFQYYREEENGRGNFPPRFSGLQFPNYSSELNVNALELDDSALYLCASSLAPGSMNTEAFFGQGTRLTVV.

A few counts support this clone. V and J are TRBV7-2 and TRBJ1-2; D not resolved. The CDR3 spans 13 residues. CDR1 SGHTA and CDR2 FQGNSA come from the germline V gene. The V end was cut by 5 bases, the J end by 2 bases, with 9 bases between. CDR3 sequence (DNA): TGTGCCAGCAGCCAACAGCTAAACTATGGCTACACCTTC. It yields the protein CASSQQLNYGYTF.

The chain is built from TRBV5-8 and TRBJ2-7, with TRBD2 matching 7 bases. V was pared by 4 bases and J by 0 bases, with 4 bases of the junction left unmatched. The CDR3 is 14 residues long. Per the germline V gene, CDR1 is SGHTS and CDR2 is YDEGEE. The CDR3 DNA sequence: TGTGCCAGCAGCCGGGGGGATTTCTCCTACGAGCAGTACTTC. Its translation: CASSRGDFSYEQYF.

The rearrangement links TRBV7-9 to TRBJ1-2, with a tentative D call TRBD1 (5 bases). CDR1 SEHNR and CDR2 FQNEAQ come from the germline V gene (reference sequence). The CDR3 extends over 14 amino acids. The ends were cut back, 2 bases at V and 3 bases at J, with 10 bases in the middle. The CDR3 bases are TGTGCCAGCAGCTTAACGACAGAGCACTATGGCTACACCTTC. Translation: CASSLTTEHYGYTF.

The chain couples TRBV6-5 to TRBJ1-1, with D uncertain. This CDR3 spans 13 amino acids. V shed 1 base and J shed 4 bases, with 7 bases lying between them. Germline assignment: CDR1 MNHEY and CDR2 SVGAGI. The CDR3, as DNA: TGTGCCAGCAGTTACTTGGGGAGCACTGAAGCTTTCTTT. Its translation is CASSYLGSTEAFF.

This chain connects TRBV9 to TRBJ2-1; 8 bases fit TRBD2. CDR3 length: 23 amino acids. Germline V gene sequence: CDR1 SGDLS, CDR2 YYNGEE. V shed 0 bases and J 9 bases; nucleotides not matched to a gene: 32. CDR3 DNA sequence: TGTGCCAGCAGCGTAGGATGGCCAGGGCCAGCCGAGGCTAGCGGGCCATTACCGCCTGAGCAGTTCTTC. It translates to CASSVGWPGPAEASGPLPPEQFF. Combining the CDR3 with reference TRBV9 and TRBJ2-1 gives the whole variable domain DSGVTQTPKHLITATGQRVTLRCSPRSGDLSVYWYQQSLDQGLQFLIQYYNGEERAKGNILERFSAQQFPDLHSELNLSSLELGDSALYFCASSVGWPGPAEASGPLPPEQFFGPGTRLTVL.

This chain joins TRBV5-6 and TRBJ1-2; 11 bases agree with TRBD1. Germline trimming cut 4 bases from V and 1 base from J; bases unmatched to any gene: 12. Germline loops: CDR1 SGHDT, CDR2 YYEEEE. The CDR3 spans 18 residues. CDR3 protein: CASSRKGTGGANNYGYTF. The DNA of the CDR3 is TGTGCCAGCAGCAGGAAAGGGACAGGGGGTGCTAATAACTATGGCTACACCTTC.

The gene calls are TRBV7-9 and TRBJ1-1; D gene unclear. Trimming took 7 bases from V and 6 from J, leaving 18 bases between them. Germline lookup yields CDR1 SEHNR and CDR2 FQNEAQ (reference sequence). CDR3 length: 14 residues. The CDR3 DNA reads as TGTGCCAGCATTCGAGCCACTTCTAACTCTGAAGCTTTCTTT. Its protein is CASIRATSNSEAFF.

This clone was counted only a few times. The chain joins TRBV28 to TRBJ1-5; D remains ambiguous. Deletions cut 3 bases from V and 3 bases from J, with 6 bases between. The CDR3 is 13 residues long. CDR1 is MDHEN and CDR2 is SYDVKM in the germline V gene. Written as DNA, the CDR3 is TGTGCCAGCAGTTTGCAGGCCAATCAGCCCCAGCATTTT. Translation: CASSLQANQPQHF.

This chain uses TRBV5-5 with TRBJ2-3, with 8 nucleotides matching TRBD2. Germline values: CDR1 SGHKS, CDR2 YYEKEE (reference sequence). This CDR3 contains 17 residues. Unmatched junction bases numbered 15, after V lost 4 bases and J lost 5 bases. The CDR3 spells CASSLAPSAGAKDTQYF. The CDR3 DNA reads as TGTGCCAGCAGCCTAGCCCCATCAGCGGGGGCCAAAGATACGCAGTATTTT.

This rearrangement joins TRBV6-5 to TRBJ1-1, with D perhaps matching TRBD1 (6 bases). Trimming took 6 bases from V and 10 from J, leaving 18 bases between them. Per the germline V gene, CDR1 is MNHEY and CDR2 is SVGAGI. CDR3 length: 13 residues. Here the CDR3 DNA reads TGTGCCAGCAGCCCAGGGGCCGGGCTTACAGCTTTCTTT. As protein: CASSPGAGLTAFF.

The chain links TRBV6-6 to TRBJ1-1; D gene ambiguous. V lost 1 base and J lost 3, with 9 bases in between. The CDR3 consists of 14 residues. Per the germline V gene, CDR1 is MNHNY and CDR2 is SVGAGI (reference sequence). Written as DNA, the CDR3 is TGTGCCAGCAGTTACTTTGGGCAGCACACTGAAGCTTTCTTT. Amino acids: CASSYFGQHTEAFF.

CDR3 coding DNA: TGTGCCAGCCAGACAGGCTCTGGAAACACCATATATTTT. This encodes CASQTGSGNTIYF. The chain joins TRBV9 to TRBJ1-3; D possibly corresponds to TRBD1 (6 bases). CDR1 and CDR2 from the germline V gene are SGDLS and YYNGEE. The CDR3 contains 13 residues. V was shortened by 7 bases and J by 0 bases, with 8 bases between the two germline ends.

The CDR3 sequence is CASSQDGQGVQYF. The CDR3, as DNA: TGTGCCAGCAGCCAGGACGGTCAGGGGGTGCAGTACTTC. The J gene is TRBJ2-7, the V gene TRBV2, with TRBD1 identical over 7 bases. The CDR3 loop spans 13 amino acids. V was clipped by 6 bases and J by 9 bases; unmatched bases: 11. The germline gives CDR1 SNHLY, CDR2 FYNNEI.

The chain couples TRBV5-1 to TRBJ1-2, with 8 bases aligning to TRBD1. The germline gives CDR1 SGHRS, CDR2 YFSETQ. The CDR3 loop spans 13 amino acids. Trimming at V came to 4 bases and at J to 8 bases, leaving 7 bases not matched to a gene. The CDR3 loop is CASSHPTGEGYTF. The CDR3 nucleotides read TGCGCCAGCAGCCACCCGACAGGGGAAGGCTACACCTTC.

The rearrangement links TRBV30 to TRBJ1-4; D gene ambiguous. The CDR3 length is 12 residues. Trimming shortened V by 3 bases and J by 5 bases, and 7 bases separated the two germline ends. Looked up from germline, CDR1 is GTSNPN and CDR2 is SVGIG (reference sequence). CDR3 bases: TGTGCCTGGAGCCGGGAAAATGAAAAACTGTTTTTT. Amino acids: CAWSRENEKLFF.